These 10 T cell receptor beta chains originate from one sample sequenced in a study of cytomegalovirus exposure and HLA in healthy donors. 60 Vbeta and 13 Jbeta primers were used in PCR. The table came from immunoSEQ multiplex PCR; TCRdb's copy has only in-frame clones and leaves some out. Of 100,000 to 150,000 clones in the sample, about 82% were seen once. The sample taken for sequencing was PBMCs. These TCRs come from a boy younger than 18 in good health and CMV-seronegative.

The V call is TRBV4-1, the J call TRBJ2-7; D possibly corresponds to TRBD2 (7 bases). Trimming removed 3 bases from V and 6 bases from J, with 18 bases in between. CDR3 length equals 15 residues. Germline CDR1 reads MGHRA; CDR2 reads YSYEKL. CDR3: CASSHPKGGIGEQYF. The CDR3 DNA reads as TGCGCCAGCAGCCACCCCAAGGGGGGGATTGGCGAGCAGTACTTC.

The CDR3 DNA reads as TGTGCCAGCTCACCGCTAGGGGACTCCTACGAGCAGTACTTC. Protein product: CASSPLGDSYEQYF. The rearrangement links TRBV18 to TRBJ2-7; the D gene is possibly TRBD1 (5 bases). CDR3 size: 14 residues. Trimming took off 3 bases at V and 0 bases at J, with 9 bases between the two ends. Per the germline V gene, CDR1 is KGHSH and CDR2 is LQKENI.

This rearrangement joins TRBV6-5 to TRBJ1-2; 9 bases are a match to TRBD1. CDR1 and CDR2 (germline): MNHEY, SVGAGI. V was pared by 0 bases and J by 2 bases, with 4 bases of the junction left unmatched. The CDR3 has 16 residues. The CDR3 spells CASSYSYRGQNYGYTF. In nucleotides, the CDR3 is TGTGCCAGCAGTTACTCATACAGGGGGCAGAACTATGGCTACACCTTC.

The chain joins TRBV4-1 to TRBJ2-3; D uncertain. V gave up 0 bases and J gave up 2 bases, with 9 bases separating them. Germline CDR1 is MGHRA and CDR2 is YSYEKL. CDR3 size: 15 residues. The CDR3 DNA reads as TGCGCCAGCAGCCAAGATCACCAGATCACAGATACGCAGTATTTT. It yields the protein CASSQDHQITDTQYF.

The chain links TRBV4-3 to TRBJ2-7; weak D call: TRBD2 (6 bases). The CDR3 sequence is 15 residues long. With 3 bases removed from V and 1 base from J, the gap between germline ends came to 13 bases. Germline V gene sequence: CDR1 LGHNA, CDR2 YSLEER. CDR3 region: CASSHTGGGSYEQYF. As DNA, the CDR3 is TGCGCCAGCAGCCATACAGGTGGGGGGTCCTACGAGCAGTACTTC.

This clone appeared a few times. The CDR3 region is CSVESPGQNLNEQFF. The CDR3 DNA reads as TGCAGCGTTGAGAGCCCGGGACAGAACCTCAATGAGCAGTTCTTC. The V and J genes are TRBV29-1 and TRBJ2-1; 7 bases agree with TRBD1. The germline V gene has CDR1 SQVTM and CDR2 ANQGSEA. V dropped 3 bases and J dropped 6; count of bases not matched to a gene: 11. The CDR3 loop spans 15 amino acids.

This clone came up once. This chain connects TRBV28 to TRBJ1-3, with D maybe TRBD1 (6 bases). The V end lost 2 bases, the J end lost 5 bases, and 13 bases lay between the germline ends. The CDR3 loop spans 15 amino acids. The germline V gene has CDR1 MDHEN and CDR2 SYDVKM. In nucleotides, the CDR3 is TGTGCCAGCAGTTTACCGGGGGGGCACAGAAACACCATATATTTT. It encodes CASSLPGGHRNTIYF.

This chain connects TRBV7-9 to TRBJ2-1; 9 bases are a match to TRBD2. The CDR3 totals 13 residues. From germline, CDR1 is SEHNR and CDR2 FQNEAQ (reference sequence). Trimming removed 10 bases from V and 9 bases from J; junction bases left unmatched: 10. CDR3 in amino acids: CANRRREGSEQFF. CDR3 DNA sequence: TGTGCCAACCGAAGGCGGGAGGGCAGTGAGCAGTTCTTC.

In this sample, this clone turned up once. The chain carries TRBV28 and TRBJ1-2; D not certain. The CDR3 extends over 12 amino acids. Germline V gene lookup returns CDR1 MDHEN and CDR2 SYDVKM. With 4 bases removed from V and 6 bases from J, the gap between germline ends came to 9 bases. The CDR3 loop reads CASSSGGNGYTF. In nucleotides, the CDR3 is TGTGCCAGCAGTTCGGGAGGCAATGGCTACACCTTC.

CDR3 in amino acids: CACFGRDYEQYF. CDR3 coding DNA: TGTGCCTGTTTCGGACGGGACTACGAGCAGTACTTC. The rearrangement links TRBV30 to TRBJ2-7, with D tentatively TRBD2 (5 bases). Per germline, CDR1 GTSNPN and CDR2 SVGIG (reference sequence). V was trimmed by 6 bases and J by 3 bases, leaving 12 bases between them. The CDR3 consists of 12 residues.